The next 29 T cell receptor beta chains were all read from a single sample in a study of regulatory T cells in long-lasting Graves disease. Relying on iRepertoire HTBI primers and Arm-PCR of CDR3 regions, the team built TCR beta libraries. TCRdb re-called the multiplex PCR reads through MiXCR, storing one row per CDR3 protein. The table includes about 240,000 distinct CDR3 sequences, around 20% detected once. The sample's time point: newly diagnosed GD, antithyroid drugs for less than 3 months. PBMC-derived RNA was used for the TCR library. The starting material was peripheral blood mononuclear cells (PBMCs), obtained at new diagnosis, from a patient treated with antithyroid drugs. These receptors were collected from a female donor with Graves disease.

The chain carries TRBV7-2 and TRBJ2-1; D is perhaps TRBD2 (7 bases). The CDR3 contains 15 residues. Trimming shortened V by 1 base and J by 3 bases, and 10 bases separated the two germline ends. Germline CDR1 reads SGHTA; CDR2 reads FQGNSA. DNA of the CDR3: TGTGCCAGCAGCTTAGTAGGGGGGGGCTACAATGAGCAGTTCTTC. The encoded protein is CASSLVGGGYNEQFF.

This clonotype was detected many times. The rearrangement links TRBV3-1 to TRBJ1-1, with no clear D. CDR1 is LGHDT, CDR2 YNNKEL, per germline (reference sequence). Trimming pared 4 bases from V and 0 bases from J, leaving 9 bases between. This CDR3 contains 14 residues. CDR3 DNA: TGTGCCAGCAGCCCTCGGGAGATGAACACTGAAGCTTTCTTT. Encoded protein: CASSPREMNTEAFF. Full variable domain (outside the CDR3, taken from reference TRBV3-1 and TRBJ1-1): DTAVSQTPKYLVTQMGNDKSIKCEQNLGHDTMYWYKQDSKKFLKIMFSYNNKELIINETVPNRFSPKSPDKAHLNLHINSLELGDSAVYFCASSPREMNTEAFFGQGTRLTVV.

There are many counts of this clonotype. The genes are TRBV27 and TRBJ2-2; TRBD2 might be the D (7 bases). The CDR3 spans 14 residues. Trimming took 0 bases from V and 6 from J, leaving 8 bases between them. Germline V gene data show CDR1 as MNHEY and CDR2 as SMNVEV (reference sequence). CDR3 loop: CASSLSGGPGELFF. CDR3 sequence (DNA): TGTGCCAGCAGTTTATCGGGGGGGCCCGGGGAGCTGTTTTTT.

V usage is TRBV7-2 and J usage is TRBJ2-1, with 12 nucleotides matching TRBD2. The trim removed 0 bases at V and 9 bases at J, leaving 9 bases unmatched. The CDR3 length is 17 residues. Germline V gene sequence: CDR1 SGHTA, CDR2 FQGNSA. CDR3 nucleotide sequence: TGTGCCAGCAGCTTAGCGAAACTAGCGGGAGGAGGGAGTGAGCAGTTCTTC. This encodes CASSLAKLAGGGSEQFF.

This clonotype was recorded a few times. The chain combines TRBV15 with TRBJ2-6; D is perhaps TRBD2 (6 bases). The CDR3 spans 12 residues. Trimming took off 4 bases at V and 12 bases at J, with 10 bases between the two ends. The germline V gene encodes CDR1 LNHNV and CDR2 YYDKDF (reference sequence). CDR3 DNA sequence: TGTGCCACCAGCACGGGGGTCGGCGTCCTGACTTTC. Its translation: CATSTGVGVLTF.

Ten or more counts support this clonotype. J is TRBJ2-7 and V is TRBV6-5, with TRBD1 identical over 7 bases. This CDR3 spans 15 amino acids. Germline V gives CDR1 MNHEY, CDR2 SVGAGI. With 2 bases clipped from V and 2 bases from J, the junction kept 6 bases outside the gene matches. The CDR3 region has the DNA TGTGCCAGCAGTTACGGGTACAGGGGAGCCTACGAGCAGTACTTC. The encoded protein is CASSYGYRGAYEQYF.

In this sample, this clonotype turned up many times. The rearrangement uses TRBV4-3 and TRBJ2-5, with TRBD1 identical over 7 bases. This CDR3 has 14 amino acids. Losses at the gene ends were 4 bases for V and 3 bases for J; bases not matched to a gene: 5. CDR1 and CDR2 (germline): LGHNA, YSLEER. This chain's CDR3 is CASSRTGWKETQYF. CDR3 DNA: TGCGCCAGCAGCCGGACAGGATGGAAAGAGACCCAGTACTTC.

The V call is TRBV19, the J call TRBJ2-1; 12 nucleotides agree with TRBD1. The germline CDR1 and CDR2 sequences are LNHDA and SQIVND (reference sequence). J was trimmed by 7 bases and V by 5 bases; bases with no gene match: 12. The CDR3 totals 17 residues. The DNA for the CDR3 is TGTGCCAGTAGTTGGAGGGGACAGGGGGCATCAAGGAATGAGCAGTTCTTC. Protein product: CASSWRGQGASRNEQFF.

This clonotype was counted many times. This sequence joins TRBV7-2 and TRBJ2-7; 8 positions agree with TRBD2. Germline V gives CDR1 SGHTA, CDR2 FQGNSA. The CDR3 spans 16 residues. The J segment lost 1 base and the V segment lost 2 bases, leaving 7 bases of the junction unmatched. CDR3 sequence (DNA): TGTGCCAGCAGCTTATGGGGAACTAGCGGTTCCTACGAGCAGTACTTC. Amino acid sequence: CASSLWGTSGSYEQYF.

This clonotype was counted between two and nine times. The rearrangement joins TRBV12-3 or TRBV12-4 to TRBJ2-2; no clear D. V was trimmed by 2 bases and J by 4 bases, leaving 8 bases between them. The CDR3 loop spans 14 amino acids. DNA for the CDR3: TGTGCCAGCAGTTTAATGGACGGCACCGGGGAGCTGTTTTTT. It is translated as CASSLMDGTGELFF.

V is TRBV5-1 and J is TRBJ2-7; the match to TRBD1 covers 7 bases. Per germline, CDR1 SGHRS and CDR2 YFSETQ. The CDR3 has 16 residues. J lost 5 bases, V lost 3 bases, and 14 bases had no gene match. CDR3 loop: CASSSATGTADHEQYF. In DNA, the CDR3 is TGCGCCAGCAGCTCCGCCACCGGGACAGCAGACCACGAGCAGTACTTC.

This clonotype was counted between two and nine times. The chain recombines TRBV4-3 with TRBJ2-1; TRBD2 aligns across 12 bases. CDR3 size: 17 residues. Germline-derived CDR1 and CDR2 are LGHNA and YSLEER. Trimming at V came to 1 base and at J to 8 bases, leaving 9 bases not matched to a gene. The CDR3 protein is CASSQGPPSGGAYEQFF. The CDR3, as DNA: TGCGCCAGCAGCCAAGGCCCCCCTAGCGGGGGGGCGTATGAGCAGTTCTTC.

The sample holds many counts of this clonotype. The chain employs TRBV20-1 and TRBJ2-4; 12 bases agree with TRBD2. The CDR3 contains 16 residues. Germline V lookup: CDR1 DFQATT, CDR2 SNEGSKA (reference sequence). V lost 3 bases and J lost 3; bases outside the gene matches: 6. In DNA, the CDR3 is TGCAGTGCTAGTAAACTAGCGGGGGGCAACAAAAACATTCAGTACTTC. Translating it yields CSASKLAGGNKNIQYF.

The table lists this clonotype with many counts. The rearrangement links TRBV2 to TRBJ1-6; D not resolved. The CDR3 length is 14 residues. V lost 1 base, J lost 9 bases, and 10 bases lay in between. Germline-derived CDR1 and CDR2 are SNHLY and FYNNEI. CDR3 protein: CASSEELGISPLHF. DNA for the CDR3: TGTGCCAGCAGTGAAGAGCTGGGAATTTCACCCCTCCACTTT.

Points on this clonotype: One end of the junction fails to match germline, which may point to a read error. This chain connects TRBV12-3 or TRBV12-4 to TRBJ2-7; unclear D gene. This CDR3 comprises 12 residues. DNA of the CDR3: TGTGTCAGCAGTTGGGGTGGGGACGAGCAGTACTTC. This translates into CVSSWGGDEQYF.

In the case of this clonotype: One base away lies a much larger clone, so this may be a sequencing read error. The CDR3 loop is CASSLTGDNEKLFF. DNA of the CDR3: TGTGCCAGCAGCCTCACAGGGGATAATGAAAAACTGTTTTTT. V and J are TRBV7-6 and TRBJ1-4; 7 bases line up with TRBD1. J was trimmed by 4 bases and V by 5 bases; bases with no gene match: 4. The CDR3 has 14 residues. The germline gives CDR1 SGHVS, CDR2 FNYEAQ.

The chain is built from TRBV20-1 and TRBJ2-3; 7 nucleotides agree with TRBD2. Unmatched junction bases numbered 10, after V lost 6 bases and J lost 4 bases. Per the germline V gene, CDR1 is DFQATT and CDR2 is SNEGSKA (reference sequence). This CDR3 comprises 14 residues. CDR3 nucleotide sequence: TGCAGTGCAGCTAGCGGAGTCCCTGCAGATACGCAGTATTTT. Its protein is CSAASGVPADTQYF.

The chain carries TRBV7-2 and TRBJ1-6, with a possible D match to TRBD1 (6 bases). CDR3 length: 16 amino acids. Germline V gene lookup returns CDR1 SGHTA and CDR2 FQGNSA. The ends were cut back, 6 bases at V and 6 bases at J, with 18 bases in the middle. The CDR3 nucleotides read TGTGCCAGCAGTCTAGCGGGGGGGACACTTAATTCACCCCTCCACTTT. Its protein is CASSLAGGTLNSPLHF.

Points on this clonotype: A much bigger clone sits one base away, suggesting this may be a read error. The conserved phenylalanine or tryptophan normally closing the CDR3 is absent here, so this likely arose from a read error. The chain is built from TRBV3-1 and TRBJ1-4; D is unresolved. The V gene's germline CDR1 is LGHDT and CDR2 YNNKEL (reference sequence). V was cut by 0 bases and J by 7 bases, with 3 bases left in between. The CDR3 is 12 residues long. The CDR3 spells CASSQDFEKLFL. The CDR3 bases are TGTGCCAGCAGCCAAGACTTTGAAAAACTGTTTCTT.

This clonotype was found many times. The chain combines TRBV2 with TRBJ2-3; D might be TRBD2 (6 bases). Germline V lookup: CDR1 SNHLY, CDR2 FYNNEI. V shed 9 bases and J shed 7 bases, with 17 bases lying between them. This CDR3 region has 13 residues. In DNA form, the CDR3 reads TGTGCCAGTGGAGGGCCTGAGGGAAATACGCAGTATTTT. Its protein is CASGGPEGNTQYF.

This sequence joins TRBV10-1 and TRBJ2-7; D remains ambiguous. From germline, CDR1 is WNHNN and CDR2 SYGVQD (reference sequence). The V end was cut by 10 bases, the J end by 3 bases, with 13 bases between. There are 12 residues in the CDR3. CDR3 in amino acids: CATGPNLYEQYF. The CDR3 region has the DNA TGCGCCACCGGACCCAACCTCTACGAGCAGTACTTC.

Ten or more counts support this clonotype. The CDR3 loop reads CASSEERVRSGELFF. CDR3 nucleotides: TGTGCCAGCAGTGAAGAGAGGGTTCGGAGCGGGGAGCTGTTTTTT. This chain uses TRBV2 with TRBJ2-2; TRBD2 might be the D (5 bases). V was clipped by 1 base and J by 7 bases, with 13 bases between them. Germline CDR1 SNHLY, CDR2 FYNNEI. The CDR3 covers 15 residues.

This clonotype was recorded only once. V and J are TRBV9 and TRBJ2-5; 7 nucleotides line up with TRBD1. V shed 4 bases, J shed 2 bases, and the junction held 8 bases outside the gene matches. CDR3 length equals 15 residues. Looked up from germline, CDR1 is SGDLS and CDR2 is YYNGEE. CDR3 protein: CASSLLTGQQETQYF. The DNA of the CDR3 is TGTGCCAGCAGCTTACTCACGGGACAGCAAGAGACCCAGTACTTC.

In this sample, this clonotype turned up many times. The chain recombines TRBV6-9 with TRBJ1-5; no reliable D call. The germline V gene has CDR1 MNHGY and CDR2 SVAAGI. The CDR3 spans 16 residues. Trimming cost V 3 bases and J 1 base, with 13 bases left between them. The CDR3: CASSYSWTLSNQPQHF. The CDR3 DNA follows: TGTGCCAGCAGTTACTCATGGACTCTAAGCAATCAGCCCCAGCATTTT.

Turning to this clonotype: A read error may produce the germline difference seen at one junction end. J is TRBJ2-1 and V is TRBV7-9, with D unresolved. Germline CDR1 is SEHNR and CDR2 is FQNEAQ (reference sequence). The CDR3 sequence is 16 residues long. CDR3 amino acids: CASSSVRAVSYSEQFF. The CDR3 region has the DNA TGTGCCAGCAGTTCCGTTCGGGCGGTCTCCTACAGTGAGCAGTTCTTC.

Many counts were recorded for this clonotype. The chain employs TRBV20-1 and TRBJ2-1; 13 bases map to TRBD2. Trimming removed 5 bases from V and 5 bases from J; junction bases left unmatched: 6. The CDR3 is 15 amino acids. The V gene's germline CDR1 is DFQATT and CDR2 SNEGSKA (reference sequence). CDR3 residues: CSAVGLAGDNNEQFF. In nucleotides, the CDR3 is TGCAGTGCTGTCGGACTAGCGGGAGACAACAATGAGCAGTTCTTC.

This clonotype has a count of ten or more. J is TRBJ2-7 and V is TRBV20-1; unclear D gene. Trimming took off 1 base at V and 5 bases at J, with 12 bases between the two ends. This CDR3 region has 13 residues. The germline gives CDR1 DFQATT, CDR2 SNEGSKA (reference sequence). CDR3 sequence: CSARVQRSDEQYF. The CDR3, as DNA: TGCAGTGCTAGAGTGCAAAGGTCGGACGAGCAGTACTTC.

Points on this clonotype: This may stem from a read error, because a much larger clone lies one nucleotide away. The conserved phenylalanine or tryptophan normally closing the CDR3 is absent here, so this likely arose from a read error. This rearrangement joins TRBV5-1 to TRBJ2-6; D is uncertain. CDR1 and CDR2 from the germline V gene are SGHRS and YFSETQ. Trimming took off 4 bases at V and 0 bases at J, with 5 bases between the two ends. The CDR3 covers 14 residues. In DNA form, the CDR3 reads TGCGCCAGCAGCCCCCTCTCTGGGGCCAACGTCCTGACTTCC. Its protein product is CASSPLSGANVLTS.

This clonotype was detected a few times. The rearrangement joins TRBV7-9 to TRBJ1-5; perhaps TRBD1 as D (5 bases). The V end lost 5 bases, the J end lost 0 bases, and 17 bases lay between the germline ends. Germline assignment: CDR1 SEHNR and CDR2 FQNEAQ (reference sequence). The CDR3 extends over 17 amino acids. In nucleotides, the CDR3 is TGTGCCAGCAGCGGGGGTCCTGACGGTCATAGCAATCAGCCCCAGCATTTT. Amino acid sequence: CASSGGPDGHSNQPQHF.